This record covers a single T cell receptor (beta chain). Its antigen target is currently unknown. The sample holds no much larger clone one base away, and base qualities are not on file. This record comes from a study of blood T cell repertoires in COVID-19 (dated by TCRdb to 2018 to 2021). The study in broad terms: Samples from collaborators originated in the United States, Italy and Spain and spanned both the acute and convalescent phases of COVID-19. Nearly every sample came with metadata listing a de-identified subject ID, COVID-19 status, age in years and sex. Samples were obtained from the ongoing ImmuneRACE study (first 160 participants) and from about 1,300 subjects provided by 6 global collaborators. The repertoires were released in a freely available public database intended as a resource for research on the immune response to SARS-CoV-2. The material from the prospective study consisted of cDNA or gDNA derived from T cells, B-cell-depleted T cells, or PBMCs. Subjects who had been exposed to COVID-19, were actively infected with it, or had recovered from it provided the deeply sampled blood TCRbeta repertoires that made up the dataset. Where HLA class I and class II types were available, the types were taken from metadata supplied by the sample provider, not from assay-based typing.

TCRbeta CDR3 regions were amplified from genomic DNA using the immunoSEQ Assay, a bias-controlled multiplex PCR. As for how the authors treated the data: Nucleated cell counts per sample were estimated from amplification of reference gene primers within the assay. To quantify the absolute abundance of each unique TCRbeta CDR3 rearrangement, sequence reads were collapsed and filtered. For each sample, productive Simpson clonality was calculated by taking the square root of Simpson's diversity index across productive rearrangements. This is the immuneACCESS table as TCRdb keeps it, with only in-frame sequences that have V and J called. A part of the clones is gone; compared with another copy, unresolved V genes explain less than half, and the rest is unexplained. Clonal size and the V and J genes are those of that table, whereas D and trimming came from the DNA. The sample yields 370,000 or so clones; approximately 80% were counted once. The ten largest make up 1.1% of the sample.

Whole blood was collected in K2EDTA tubes by collaborating institutions according to the institutions' own protocols. For TCRbeta analysis, collaborator samples were shipped as frozen whole blood, as isolated PBMCs, or as DNA extracted from either sample type. General conclusions and limits of the study: Clinical and demographic metadata were provided uncurated, with the amount varying by source and participant.

Its CDR3 holds 12 amino acids, cysteine through phenylalanine. Only CDR3 DNA is held: 36 bases, read in frame from base 1. Via the germline V gene, CDR1 is SQVTM and CDR2 ANQGSEA. V and J lose 8 bases and 3 bases, and a span of 13 bases separates them. Specimen: peripheral blood. The chain is encoded by TRBV29-1 joined to TRBJ1-1; no confident D gene assignment can be made. This sequence originates from a human donor with acute or convalescent COVID-19. The donor label of this sample is uncertain. CDR3 loop: CSTLVGYTEAFF. The base sequence is TGCAGCACTCTGGTCGGTTACACTGAAGCTTTCTTT.